The 8 T cell receptor beta chains presented below share a single source sample, sequenced in a study of identical twins. In TCRdb, the 5' RACE reads were re-called with MiXCR into one record per CDR3 protein. The sample yields over 600,000 distinct CDR3 sequences, about 20% seen once. These data were likewise used in another study, on T cells expressing NK-cell markers.

The source material was PBMCs. These receptors were collected from a woman between 18 and 30 years old in good health.

This clonotype was seen more than once but under ten times. The CDR3 is CASSGIAGANNEQFF. The CDR3 region has the DNA TGCGCCAGCAGCGGGATAGCGGGGGCCAACAATGAGCAGTTCTTC. J is TRBJ2-1 and V is TRBV5-1, with 9 bases matching TRBD2. V trimming: 4 bases; J trimming: 5 bases; junction bases outside the gene matches: 7. This CDR3 spans 15 amino acids. Germline CDR1 and CDR2: SGHRS and YFSETQ.

For this clonotype: At one of its ends the junction is not consistent with the germline gene, which may arise from a read error. V and J are TRBV7-9 and TRBJ1-1; weak D call: TRBD1 (5 bases). The germline V gene has CDR1 SEHNR and CDR2 FQNEAQ (reference sequence). This CDR3 contains 11 residues. CDR3 region: CASSAGTAAFF. DNA for the CDR3: TGTGCCAGCAGCGCCGGGACTGCAGCTTTCTTT.

The chain carries TRBV20-1 and TRBJ2-5; 7 nucleotides agree with TRBD2. J lost 6 bases, V lost 6 bases, and 16 bases had no gene match. CDR1 and CDR2 from the germline V gene are DFQATT and SNEGSKA (reference sequence). This CDR3 is built from 15 residues. The CDR3 spells CSAALGGTSRKTQYF. In DNA, the CDR3 is TGCAGTGCAGCCTTGGGGGGGACCTCGAGGAAGACCCAGTACTTC.

This clonotype was counted a few times. This chain joins TRBV29-1 and TRBJ1-5, with D possibly matching TRBD1 (6 bases). The V end lost 4 bases, the J end lost 5 bases, and 12 bases lay between the germline ends. The CDR3 length is 13 residues. CDR1 is SQVTM, CDR2 ANQGSEA, per germline. CDR3 sequence (DNA): TGCAGCGTTGCAGAAGGGGGGGATCAGCCCCAGCATTTT. Residues: CSVAEGGDQPQHF.

The chain has TRBV7-2 and TRBJ2-3; a possible D gene is TRBD2 (5 bases). Between the trimmed V and J ends, which lost 1 base and 8 bases, there was a span of 16 bases. The CDR3 sequence is 15 residues long. Germline lookup yields CDR1 SGHTA and CDR2 FQGNSA. The CDR3 DNA sequence: TGTGCCAGCAGCTTAGGTAAAGCGGCGCTAAGTACGCAGTATTTT. This sequence encodes CASSLGKAALSTQYF.

V gene TRBV12-3 or TRBV12-4 combines with J gene TRBJ2-3; D is perhaps TRBD1 (6 bases). Trimming pared 6 bases from V and 4 bases from J, leaving 8 bases between. The CDR3 contains 12 residues. CDR3 region: CASRDRSDTQYF. In DNA form, the CDR3 reads TGTGCCAGCAGAGACAGGTCAGATACGCAGTATTTT.

This clonotype was seen many times. The CDR3 here is CASTKGSSYNEQFF. CDR3 nucleotides: TGTGCCAGCACCAAGGGGAGCTCCTACAATGAGCAGTTCTTC. The V gene is TRBV6-1, the J gene TRBJ2-1; TRBD1 or TRBD2 may be the D gene (5 bases each). Germline lookup yields CDR1 MNHNS and CDR2 SASEGT. The CDR3 loop spans 14 amino acids. Between the trimmed V and J ends, which lost 7 bases and 0 bases, there was a span of 10 bases.

J is TRBJ2-3 and V is TRBV4-3; tentatively, D is TRBD1 (5 bases). Trimming removed 1 base from V and 6 bases from J, with 11 bases in between. Germline V gives CDR1 LGHNA, CDR2 YSLEER. This CDR3 contains 14 residues. CDR3 sequence: CASSQVGLGDTQYF. The CDR3 region has the DNA TGCGCCAGCAGCCAAGTGGGGCTGGGCGATACGCAGTATTTT.